Listed here are 4 T cell receptor beta chains from one sample, sequenced in a study of T cell clones after liver transplantation. Assay used: immunoSEQ multiplex PCR; TCRdb lists only in-frame clones, some missing. The sample lists over 60,000 clones, 75% to 85% occurring once. Sequenced here: CD4+ T cells from blood, sampled before liver transplant. The receptors come from a human donor who received a liver transplant.

The rearrangement uses TRBV2 and TRBJ2-1; no firm D call. This CDR3 comprises 11 residues. Trimming shortened V by 8 bases and J by 3 bases, and 5 bases separated the two germline ends. Germline V gives CDR1 SNHLY, CDR2 FYNNEI. The CDR3 loop is CASQFYNEQFF. In DNA form, the CDR3 reads TGTGCCAGCCAATTCTACAATGAGCAGTTCTTC.

This clone was seen only a few times. This chain's CDR3 is CASRNSGLSYGYTF. CDR3 DNA sequence: TGTGCCAGCAGAAACTCGGGACTCAGCTATGGCTACACCTTC. The gene calls are TRBV28 and TRBJ1-2, with D maybe TRBD1 (5 bases). CDR3 length: 14 residues. V lost 6 bases to trimming and J lost 4 bases, with 15 bases between them. From germline, CDR1 is MDHEN and CDR2 SYDVKM.

The chain links TRBV6-5 to TRBJ1-4, with D unresolved. Germline V CDR1 and CDR2: MNHEY, SVGAGI. The CDR3 is made up of 14 amino acids. V was pared by 4 bases and J by 0 bases, with 6 bases between. CDR3 amino acids: CASSFSATNEKLFF. CDR3 DNA sequence: TGTGCCAGCAGTTTCAGTGCAACTAATGAAAAACTGTTTTTT.

J is TRBJ2-7 and V is TRBV2; tentatively, D is TRBD2 (5 bases). Germline CDR1 reads SNHLY; CDR2 reads FYNNEI. The CDR3 loop spans 13 amino acids. Deletions cut 6 bases from V and 5 bases from J, with 14 bases between. The CDR3 nucleotides read TGTGCCAGCAGCGCCCAGGAGGAAGACGAGCAGTACTTC. Protein product: CASSAQEEDEQYF.